This T cell receptor beta chain was obtained from a study of cytomegalovirus exposure and HLA in healthy donors. Germline V gives CDR1 MGHRA, CDR2 YSYEKL. There are 15 residues in the CDR3. Trimming took off 2 bases at V and 3 bases at J, with 13 bases between the two ends. PCR involved 60 Vbeta and 13 Jbeta primers. Produced via immunoSEQ multiplex PCR; TCRdb's table is partial and in-frame only. The sample records fewer than 350,000 clones, roughly 90% being singletons. The sequence derives from a woman between 18 and 29 years old in good health and CMV-seronegative. The sequencing sample was made of PBMCs. The rearrangement uses TRBV4-1 and TRBJ1-2, with a weak D call TRBD1 (5 bases). The CDR3 loop reads CASSQMTASYYGYTF. The CDR3 DNA reads TGCGCCAGCAGCCAAATGACAGCCTCTTACTATGGCTACACCTTC.